The 10 T cell receptor beta chains below come from one sample, sequenced in a study of cytomegalovirus exposure and HLA in healthy donors. PCR was performed using 60 Vbeta and 13 Jbeta primers. The data were produced by immunoSEQ multiplex PCR, yet TCRdb's version contains in-frame clones alone and is incomplete. This table has 70,000 or so clones, 80% to 90% appearing once. Sequences were obtained from PBMCs. These receptors were taken from a woman between 25 and 40 years old in good health and CMV-seropositive.

This clone occurred once. The rearrangement joins TRBV28 to TRBJ1-2; no clear D gene. The CDR3 extends over 13 amino acids. Germline V gives CDR1 MDHEN, CDR2 SYDVKM. With 6 bases removed from V and 7 bases from J, the gap between germline ends came to 15 bases. CDR3 in DNA: TGTGCCAGCAGGTTCAAATTAGTTGGTGGCTACACCTTC. Its protein product is CASRFKLVGGYTF.

This clone was picked up a small number of times. The rearrangement links TRBV6-5 to TRBJ1-2; TRBD1 is a possible D gene (6 bases). Germline V gene lookup returns CDR1 MNHEY and CDR2 SVGAGI. V lost 9 bases and J 2 bases, leaving 7 bases between the germline ends. The length of the CDR3 is 11 residues. In nucleotides, the CDR3 is TGTGCCAGTACAGGGAACTATGGCTACACCTTC. Translating gives CASTGNYGYTF.

The chain uses TRBV10-3 and TRBJ2-7; D is ambiguous. Germline CDR1 is ENHRY and CDR2 is SYGVKD. This CDR3 is built from 13 residues. V was clipped by 6 bases and J by 2 bases, with 11 bases between them. Here the CDR3 reads CAIRRPETYEQYF. DNA for the CDR3: TGTGCCATCAGGCGGCCCGAGACCTACGAGCAGTACTTC.

The CDR3 DNA is TGTGCCAGCTCACAGGGGTCAGGGAACGCTTACAATGAGCAGTTCTTC. Its protein is CASSQGSGNAYNEQFF. The rearrangement joins TRBV18 to TRBJ2-1, with a weak D call TRBD1 (5 bases). Germline CDR1 KGHSH, CDR2 LQKENI. V was pared by 4 bases and J by 4 bases, with 17 bases between. The CDR3 length is 16 residues.

The chain has TRBV29-1 and TRBJ2-5; 8 nucleotides agree with TRBD1. V gave up 0 bases and J gave up 4 bases; unmatched junction bases: 13. The CDR3 sequence is 17 residues long. From germline, CDR1 is SQVTM and CDR2 ANQGSEA. This CDR3 reads CSVEDPVQGALAETQYF. DNA of the CDR3: TGCAGCGTTGAAGATCCGGTGCAGGGGGCTCTGGCAGAGACCCAGTACTTC. The full variable domain, its missing parts supplied by reference TRBV29-1 and TRBJ2-5, is SAVISQKPSRDICQRGTSLTIQCQVDSQVTMMFWYRQQPGQSLTLIATANQGSEATYESGFVIDKFPISRPNLTFSTLTVSNMSPEDSSIYLCSVEDPVQGALAETQYFGPGTRLLVL.

The rearrangement uses TRBV11-2 and TRBJ2-5; TRBD2 matches at 12 bases. The CDR3 runs 16 residues. Germline lookup yields CDR1 SGHAT and CDR2 FQNNGV. After removal of 1 base from V and 4 bases from J, the junction contained 4 bases not matched to a gene. The CDR3, as DNA: TGTGCCAGCAGCTTAGGACTAGCGGGAGCGGCAGAGACCCAGTACTTC. It codes for CASSLGLAGAAETQYF. Full variable domain (missing parts from reference TRBV11-2 and TRBJ2-5): EAGVAQSPRYKIIEKRQSVAFWCNPISGHATLYWYQQILGQGPKLLIQFQNNGVVDDSQLPKDRFSAERLKGVDSTLKIQPAKLEDSAVYLCASSLGLAGAAETQYFGPGTRLLVL.

This clone was detected only a few times. V usage is TRBV29-1 and J usage is TRBJ2-6; D is unclear. Trimming removed 4 bases from V and 3 bases from J, with 7 bases in between. CDR1 and CDR2 from the germline V gene are SQVTM and ANQGSEA. The CDR3 is 13 amino acids. The DNA of the CDR3 is TGCAGCGTTGGTGGAGTTGGGGCCAACGTCCTGACTTTC. Translating it yields CSVGGVGANVLTF.

The chain has TRBV9 and TRBJ1-1, with 9 nucleotides matching TRBD1. Germline CDR1 reads SGDLS; CDR2 reads YYNGEE. The CDR3 contains 14 residues. Trimming removed 3 bases from V and 5 bases from J; junction bases left unmatched: 5. The CDR3 loop is CASSDGQGMTEAFF. CDR3 coding DNA: TGTGCCAGCAGCGACGGACAGGGGATGACTGAAGCTTTCTTT.

The V call is TRBV4-1, the J call TRBJ2-7, with D possibly being TRBD1 (5 bases). CDR3 size: 12 residues. The germline CDR1 and CDR2 sequences are MGHRA and YSYEKL. V was trimmed by 0 bases and J by 9 bases, leaving 9 bases between them. CDR3 amino acids: CASSQEGRGQYF. CDR3 DNA sequence: TGCGCCAGCAGCCAAGAAGGAAGGGGGCAGTACTTC.

The chain links TRBV6-1 to TRBJ2-7; 7 bases match TRBD1. This CDR3 is built from 14 residues. Per germline, CDR1 MNHNS and CDR2 SASEGT. After removal of 5 bases from V and 6 bases from J, the junction contained 10 bases not matched to a gene. This chain's CDR3 is CASSLTGLLGEQYF. The CDR3 DNA reads TGTGCCAGCAGTTTGACAGGGCTTCTAGGCGAGCAGTACTTC.